This entry lists 2 T cell receptor beta chains sequenced from one sample in a study of T cell changes during pregnancy in multiple sclerosis. Repertoires were generated with immunoSEQ multiplex PCR, while TCRdb's copy carries only in-frame clones and drops some. The sample records under 150,000 clones, roughly 97% being singletons. The source was peripheral blood, collected after pregnancy. Receptors were obtained from a female donor with multiple sclerosis, enrolled in a pregnancy study.

The rearrangement links TRBV25-1 to TRBJ1-2; 7 nucleotides line up with TRBD1. CDR3 length equals 13 residues. Germline loops: CDR1 MGHDK, CDR2 SYGVNS. J was trimmed by 7 bases and V by 7 bases; bases with no gene match: 9. The CDR3 reads CASTLTGTGGYTF. The CDR3 DNA is TGTGCCAGCACCTTGACAGGGACGGGTGGCTACACCTTC.

The V gene is TRBV30, the J gene TRBJ1-1; D is undetermined. Trimming cost V 0 bases and J 1 base, with 9 bases left between them. The V gene's germline CDR1 is GTSNPN and CDR2 SVGIG (reference sequence). The CDR3 consists of 14 residues. CDR3 region: CAWSVLTGNTEAFF. The CDR3 nucleotides read TGTGCCTGGAGTGTACTGACGGGGAACACTGAAGCTTTCTTT.